A single sample gave rise to the 29 T cell receptor beta chains below, sequenced in a study of cytomegalovirus exposure and HLA in healthy donors. In the PCR, 60 Vbeta and 13 Jbeta primers were used. Some clones are missing from TCRdb's copy, which holds only in-frame ones; the method was immunoSEQ multiplex PCR. The sample consists of roughly 180,000 clones, 80% of them appearing once. The sample consisted of PBMCs. Receptors were obtained from a man between 25 and 39 years old in good health and CMV-seropositive.

With respect to this clone: The junction does not match germline at one end; this may be a read error. V usage is TRBV28 and J usage is TRBJ1-1; weak D call: TRBD1 (5 bases). The CDR3 contains 11 residues. Germline CDR1 reads MDHEN; CDR2 reads SYDVKM. CDR3 in amino acids: CASSLGRRGIF. The CDR3 nucleotides are TGTGCCAGCAGTTTAGGACGGAGGGGCATCTTT.

In this sample, this clone turned up a few times. This chain joins TRBV6-1 and TRBJ1-1; TRBD1 is a possible D gene (6 bases). V gave up 5 bases and J gave up 9 bases, with 13 bases separating them. Germline loops: CDR1 MNHNS, CDR2 SASEGT. This CDR3 has 12 amino acids. The CDR3 loop is CASSPPGDKAFF. The CDR3 DNA sequence: TGTGCCAGCAGTCCTCCAGGGGACAAAGCTTTCTTT.

This chain links TRBV7-2 with TRBJ2-5; 10 bases are a match to TRBD1. The CDR3 is made up of 16 amino acids. V was pared by 4 bases and J by 4 bases, with 9 bases of the junction left unmatched. CDR1 is SGHTA, CDR2 FQGNSA, per germline. CDR3 residues: CASSSEWTGGIETQYF. DNA for the CDR3: TGTGCCAGCAGCTCAGAGTGGACAGGGGGTATAGAGACCCAGTACTTC.

V and J are TRBV5-1 and TRBJ1-1; 10 nucleotides line up with TRBD1. The CDR3 contains 15 residues. Germline trimming cut 0 bases from V and 1 base from J; bases unmatched to any gene: 0. Germline V gives CDR1 SGHRS, CDR2 YFSETQ. The CDR3 here is CASSLGQGANTEAFF. As DNA, the CDR3 is TGCGCCAGCAGCTTGGGACAGGGGGCGAACACTGAAGCTTTCTTT.

The chain couples TRBV7-2 to TRBJ2-3, with 11 bases lining up with TRBD2. Trimming removed 8 bases from V and 3 bases from J; junction bases left unmatched: 7. The CDR3 is made up of 15 amino acids. Germline assignment: CDR1 SGHTA and CDR2 FQGNSA. CDR3 region: CASASVAGGTDTQYF. Written as DNA, the CDR3 is TGTGCCAGCGCCTCTGTAGCGGGGGGGACAGATACGCAGTATTTT.

The chain carries TRBV4-1 and TRBJ2-3; D is possibly TRBD2 (6 bases). Per the germline V gene, CDR1 is MGHRA and CDR2 is YSYEKL. The CDR3 has 14 residues. The V gene lost 0 bases and the J gene lost 5 bases, with 9 bases spanning the gap. Here the CDR3 reads CASSQELAKDTQYF. The CDR3 DNA reads as TGCGCCAGCAGCCAAGAGCTAGCGAAAGATACGCAGTATTTT.

CDR3 nucleotide sequence: TGTGCCAGCAGTCCCCTGGGACAGGGCTATGGCTACACCTTC. Protein: CASSPLGQGYGYTF. The V call is TRBV6-5, the J call TRBJ1-2; the match to TRBD1 covers 9 bases. This CDR3 has 14 amino acids. The J segment lost 4 bases and the V segment lost 5 bases, leaving 5 bases of the junction unmatched. The germline CDR1 and CDR2 sequences are MNHEY and SVGAGI.

J is TRBJ1-3 and V is TRBV7-2; 9 bases line up with TRBD1. Germline-derived CDR1 and CDR2 are SGHTA and FQGNSA. The CDR3 contains 18 residues. J was trimmed by 0 bases and V by 1 base; bases with no gene match: 7. The CDR3 region has the DNA TGTGCCAGCAGCTTAGGCCGGACAGGGGATTTCTCTGGAAACACCATATATTTT. This encodes CASSLGRTGDFSGNTIYF.

The CDR3: CASSRNGQGSGNTEAFF. The CDR3 nucleotides read TGTGCCAGCAGCCGGAATGGGCAGGGGAGTGGGAACACTGAAGCTTTCTTT. This chain uses TRBV7-2 with TRBJ1-1; weak D call: TRBD1 (6 bases). V was trimmed by 5 bases and J by 1 base, leaving 20 bases between them. This CDR3 has 17 amino acids. Germline V lookup: CDR1 SGHTA, CDR2 FQGNSA. Using reference TRBV7-2 and TRBJ1-1 for the parts outside the CDR3, the full variable domain is GAGVSQSPSNKVTEKGKDVELRCDPISGHTALYWYRQSLGQGLEFLIYFQGNSAPDKSGLPSDRFSAERTGGSVSTLTIQRTQQEDSAVYLCASSRNGQGSGNTEAFFGQGTRLTVV.

The chain couples TRBV5-4 to TRBJ1-2; no firm D call. The germline V and J ends were trimmed by 0 bases and 4 bases, with 10 bases remaining between them. The germline V gene encodes CDR1 SGHNT and CDR2 YYREEE (reference sequence). This CDR3 is built from 14 residues. The chain's CDR3 is CASSLGTSLYGYTF. CDR3 DNA sequence: TGTGCCAGCAGCTTGGGAACTTCCCTCTATGGCTACACCTTC.

The chain couples TRBV27 to TRBJ1-4; weak D call: TRBD1 (5 bases). This CDR3 has 16 residues. Trimming removed 5 bases from V and 5 bases from J, with 18 bases in between. Germline V gene data show CDR1 as MNHEY and CDR2 as SMNVEV (reference sequence). Here the CDR3 DNA reads TGTGCCAGCAGTCCTTACGTGACAGTCAAAAATGAAAAACTGTTTTTT. Its protein product is CASSPYVTVKNEKLFF.

J is TRBJ2-3 and V is TRBV19, with a tentative D call TRBD2 (6 bases). Germline CDR1 and CDR2: LNHDA and SQIVND (reference sequence). Trimming left V 1 base short and J 1 base short, with 12 bases between. CDR3 length: 16 amino acids. The CDR3 reads CASSIVGGSGTDTQYF. The CDR3 region has the DNA TGTGCCAGTAGTATAGTTGGAGGGTCTGGCACAGATACGCAGTATTTT.

As DNA, the CDR3 is TGTGCCAGCTCCATAGGGGAGCGGGAGGGATACAATGAGCAGTTCTTC. The encoded protein is CASSIGEREGYNEQFF. The V and J genes are TRBV11-3 and TRBJ2-1; 10 bases align to TRBD2. The J segment lost 4 bases and the V segment lost 8 bases, leaving 11 bases of the junction unmatched. This CDR3 spans 16 amino acids. Germline CDR1 SGHNT, CDR2 YENEEA.

The J gene is TRBJ2-5, the V gene TRBV9; TRBD1 matches at 9 bases. V lost 1 base and J lost 1; bases outside the gene matches: 5. The CDR3 loop spans 16 amino acids. Germline V CDR1 and CDR2: SGDLS, YYNGEE. The CDR3 protein is CASSVSGQGGQETQYF. The DNA for the CDR3 is TGTGCCAGCAGCGTATCGGGACAGGGAGGCCAAGAGACCCAGTACTTC.

The gene calls are TRBV27 and TRBJ2-1; 14 bases fit TRBD2. After removal of 5 bases from V and 8 bases from J, the junction contained 8 bases not matched to a gene. Germline-derived CDR1 and CDR2 are MNHEY and SMNVEV (reference sequence). The CDR3 is 16 residues long. This CDR3 is CASSPSLTSGRDEQFF. The CDR3 coding sequence is TGTGCCAGCAGTCCCTCCTTGACTAGCGGGAGGGATGAGCAGTTCTTC.

V is TRBV4-2 and J is TRBJ2-1; 12 bases match TRBD2. Losses at the gene ends were 6 bases for V and 4 bases for J; bases not matched to a gene: 7. This CDR3 comprises 16 residues. In germline, CDR1 is LGHNA, CDR2 YNFKEQ. CDR3: CASSTTSGGSYNEQFF. The CDR3 region has the DNA TGTGCCAGCAGTACGACTAGCGGGGGCTCTTACAATGAGCAGTTCTTC.

This clone has a single count. At one end, the junction sequence differs from germline, possibly due to a read error. The chain joins TRBV11-3 to TRBJ1-1; 9 bases are shared with TRBD1. Germline lookup yields CDR1 SGHNT and CDR2 YENEEA. The CDR3 has 14 amino acids. The CDR3 DNA reads TGTGCCAGCAGCGTAGAGGACAGGGGCACTGAAGCTTTCTTT. Translating it yields CASSVEDRGTEAFF. Using reference TRBV11-3 and TRBJ1-1 for the parts outside the CDR3, the full variable domain is EAGVVQSPRYKIIEKKQPVAFWCNPISGHNTLYWYLQNLGQGPELLIRYENEEAVDDSQLPKDRFSAERLKGVDSTLKIQPAELGDSAVYLCASSVEDRGTEAFFGQGTRLTVV.

This clone has just a few counts. This rearrangement joins TRBV5-1 to TRBJ2-7, with 7 bases aligning to TRBD1. Germline V gene data show CDR1 as SGHRS and CDR2 as YFSETQ. The J segment lost 2 bases and the V segment lost 3 bases, leaving 5 bases of the junction unmatched. The CDR3 is 14 amino acids. DNA of the CDR3: TGCGCCAGCAGCTCCGGGACAGAGGCCTACGAGCAGTACTTC. Its protein is CASSSGTEAYEQYF.

V usage is TRBV6-1 and J usage is TRBJ2-7; D is possibly TRBD2 (7 bases). The V end was cut by 2 bases, the J end by 4 bases, with 12 bases between. The germline V gene has CDR1 MNHNS and CDR2 SASEGT. The CDR3 runs to 14 residues. The CDR3 nucleotides read TGTGCCAGCAGTGAATGGGGGGGCTTTTACGAGCAGTACTTC. Its translation is CASSEWGGFYEQYF.

The chain combines TRBV10-3 with TRBJ2-2; no definite D call. Germline V gene lookup returns CDR1 ENHRY and CDR2 SYGVKD. The CDR3 consists of 15 residues. V was trimmed by 3 bases and J by 3 bases, leaving 11 bases between them. Here the CDR3 reads CAISELPGDTGELFF. CDR3 coding DNA: TGTGCCATCAGTGAATTACCGGGTGACACCGGGGAGCTGTTTTTT.

The V gene is TRBV15, the J gene TRBJ1-4; D uncertain. The CDR3 is 15 amino acids. Trimming shortened V by 0 bases and J by 7 bases, and 12 bases separated the two germline ends. The V gene's germline CDR1 is LNHNV and CDR2 YYDKDF (reference sequence). CDR3 DNA sequence: TGTGCCACCAGCAGAGATCCTCATCGCGGTGAAAAACTGTTTTTT. This encodes CATSRDPHRGEKLFF.

The chain combines TRBV9 with TRBJ1-1, with a possible D match to TRBD1 (6 bases). Germline V gives CDR1 SGDLS, CDR2 YYNGEE. Trimming cost V 0 bases and J 6 bases, with 15 bases left between them. CDR3 length equals 15 residues. The CDR3 coding sequence is TGTGCCAGCAGCGTAGGGTCTGGGGGCGCTGCTGAAGCTTTCTTT. This codes for CASSVGSGGAAEAFF.

The chain couples TRBV5-6 to TRBJ2-3, with D possibly matching TRBD2 (6 bases). CDR3 length equals 19 residues. Germline lookup yields CDR1 SGHDT and CDR2 YYEEEE. V lost 6 bases, J lost 1 base, and 27 bases lay in between. CDR3 loop: CASTQAWDVVGGGTDTQYF. Here the CDR3 DNA reads TGTGCCAGCACCCAAGCTTGGGACGTGGTGGGAGGAGGCACAGATACGCAGTATTTT.

This chain joins TRBV18 and TRBJ2-3; TRBD2 matches 7 bases. This CDR3 is 15 amino acids long. The trim removed 4 bases at V and 2 bases at J, leaving 6 bases unmatched. Per the germline V gene, CDR1 is KGHSH and CDR2 is LQKENI. The CDR3 coding sequence is TGTGCCAGCTCACTCATGGGGGACTACACAGATACGCAGTATTTT. It is translated as CASSLMGDYTDTQYF.

V gene TRBV30 combines with J gene TRBJ2-7; 7 bases are shared with TRBD1. This CDR3 is built from 13 residues. The V segment lost 5 bases and the J segment 3 bases; nucleotides outside the gene matches: 7. Germline-derived CDR1 and CDR2 are GTSNPN and SVGIG (reference sequence). The CDR3 region is CAWAGNRGYEQYF. DNA of the CDR3: TGTGCCTGGGCTGGAAACAGGGGCTACGAGCAGTACTTC.

This chain links TRBV21-1 with TRBJ1-1. TRBV21-1 is a pseudogene segment. This CDR3 spans 15 amino acids. The CDR3 nucleotides are TGTGCCAGCAGCAGAAAGACGGGGATGAACACTGAAGCTTTCTTT. As protein: CASSRKTGMNTEAFF.

This clone has more than one count but fewer than ten. The chain joins TRBV4-3 to TRBJ2-7; 10 bases map to TRBD2. Per germline, CDR1 LGHNA and CDR2 YSLEER. The CDR3 is made up of 15 amino acids. Losses at the gene ends were 0 bases for V and 4 bases for J; bases not matched to a gene: 3. As DNA, the CDR3 is TGCGCCAGCAGCCAAGAGATAGCGGGGGGTTACGAGCAGTACTTC. As protein: CASSQEIAGGYEQYF.

This chain connects TRBV11-3 to TRBJ2-1; the D gene is possibly TRBD2 (7 bases). The CDR3 runs 13 residues. The V end was cut by 6 bases, the J end by 5 bases, with 11 bases between. CDR1 and CDR2 (germline): SGHNT, YENEEA. The CDR3 DNA follows: TGTGCCAGCAGAGGGGGGGCGGACAATGAGCAGTTCTTC. It codes for CASRGGADNEQFF.

V usage is TRBV6-4 and J usage is TRBJ2-1; 8 nucleotides line up with TRBD1. The CDR3 sequence is 15 residues long. V dropped 3 bases and J dropped 9; count of bases not matched to a gene: 10. Germline assignment: CDR1 MRHNA and CDR2 SNTAGT. CDR3 bases: TGTGCCAGCAGTGATTCGACAGGGGCTATGGGTGAGCAGTTCTTC. Its translation: CASSDSTGAMGEQFF.